This TCR beta chain originates from a study of CD8 T cells in ankylosing spondylitis. V dropped 3 bases and J dropped 0 bases, with 18 bases sitting between them. The CDR3 is made up of 17 amino acids. Per the germline V gene, CDR1 is SGHRS and CDR2 is YFSETQ. This clonotype was observed at least ten times. TCRdb re-called the 5' RACE reads through MiXCR, storing one row per CDR3 protein. The table lists under 200,000 distinct CDR3 sequences, roughly 11% of them singletons, with about 28% in the top ten. The chain recombines TRBV5-1 with TRBJ1-1; D is possibly TRBD1 (5 bases). The TCR originated in a male donor with ankylosing spondylitis or in good health (not recorded which). The sample was blood, either unsorted or a sorted T cell fraction (not recorded which). The DNA of the CDR3 is TGCGCCAGCAGCTCGAGCCGAGGAGGGACCCTGAACACTGAAGCTTTCTTT. Protein sequence: CASSSSRGGTLNTEAFF.